Listed here are 23 T cell receptor beta chains from one sample, sequenced in a study of T cell clonality in common variable immunodeficiency. Generated by immunoSEQ multiplex PCR, the TCRdb table keeps only in-frame clones and is missing some. Singletons are absent from the sample, which has about 40,000 clones. Source material: peripheral blood mononuclear cells. These receptors were taken from a person between 18 and 69 years old in good health.

This clone has a count of ten or more. The CDR3 extends 3 residues past the end of the read, so its final part is completed from the germline J gene. The sample contains more than one DNA sequence encoding this CDR3. The rearrangement uses TRBV2 and TRBJ1-3; no clear D. This CDR3 is 16 amino acids long. V was trimmed by 5 bases and J by 0 bases, leaving 14 bases between them. Germline V gene sequence: CDR1 SNHLY, CDR2 FYNNEI. CDR3 loop: CASSRRQKSSGNTIYF. The covered CDR3 bases are TGTGCCAGCAGTCGAAGGCAGAAGAGCTCTGGAAACACC.

This clone was recorded a few times. The observed sequence ends 3 residues before the CDR3 terminus, with the missing tail filled in from the germline J gene. This sequence joins TRBV20-1 and TRBJ2-5; weak D call: TRBD2 (5 bases). The CDR3 totals 15 residues. Trimming took off 0 bases at V and 2 bases at J, with 13 bases between the two ends. Germline CDR1 is DFQATT and CDR2 is SNEGSKA (reference sequence). CDR3 DNA, as far as it was read: TGCAGTGCTAGAGATTTTGGGCGGGCGCAAGAGACC. This codes for CSARDFGRAQET. The CDR3 as a whole reads CSARDFGRAQETQYF.

This clone has at least ten counts. Read coverage stops 3 residues before the CDR3 terminus; the germline J gene supplies the remainder. This chain links TRBV19 with TRBJ1-1; D gene unclear. The germline gives CDR1 LNHDA, CDR2 SQIVND (reference sequence). With 10 bases removed from V and 4 bases from J, the gap between germline ends came to 13 bases. The CDR3 has 12 amino acids. The CDR3 loop is CATLRRGTEAFF. The covered CDR3 bases are TGTGCCACCCTCCGTCGGGGCACTGAA. Looking up the rest from reference TRBV19 and TRBJ1-1 gives the full variable domain: DGGITQSPKYLFRKEGQNVTLSCEQNLNHDAMYWYRQDPGQGLRLIYYSQIVNDFQKGDIAEGYSVSREKKESFPLTVTSAQKNPTAFYLCATLRRGTEAFFGQGTRLTVV.

This clone was counted ten times or more. The CDR3 goes on 3 residues after the read ends, and that part is filled in from the germline J gene. The chain is built from TRBV2 and TRBJ1-1; tentative D call: TRBD1 (6 bases). The CDR3 loop spans 14 amino acids. The V end was cut by 10 bases, the J end by 4 bases, with 19 bases between. The germline CDR1 and CDR2 sequences are SNHLY and FYNNEI. The part of the CDR3 DNA that was read is TGTGCCATACTCTCAGGGGCAATGGGCACTGAA. Its protein is CAILSGAMGTE. The full CDR3 is CAILSGAMGTEAFF.

In this sample, this clone turned up many times. The missing CDR3 end, 3 residues past where the read stops, is filled in from the germline J gene. The J gene is TRBJ2-3, the V gene TRBV19, with D perhaps matching TRBD2 (6 bases). CDR3 length equals 12 residues. CDR1 is LNHDA and CDR2 is SQIVND in the germline V gene (reference sequence). CDR3 DNA (partial): TGTGCCAGTAGTATAGACAGCGGGACG. It yields the protein CASSIDSGT. The full-length CDR3 reads as CASSIDSGTQYF.

This clone was observed many times. The read ends 3 residues before the CDR3 terminus; that terminus is restored from the germline J gene. The V gene is TRBV9, the J gene TRBJ2-7; 8 bases align to TRBD1. The germline gives CDR1 SGDLS, CDR2 YYNGEE. The V and J ends lost 0 bases and 2 bases, in that order; junction bases with no gene match: 4. This CDR3 has 15 residues. The CDR3 here is CASSVGGTGAYEQYF. CDR3 DNA, as far as it was read: TGTGCCAGCAGCGTAGGAGGGACAGGCGCCTACGAG.

CDR3 sequence reads: CSAWTSEKTQYF. The sequenced part of the CDR3 DNA is TGCAGCGCCTGGACTAGCGAAAAGACG. The chain carries TRBV29-1 and TRBJ2-3; 9 bases are shared with TRBD2. Read data end 3 residues before the CDR3 end; the end is taken from the germline J gene. The germline V gene encodes CDR1 SQVTM and CDR2 ANQGSEA. This CDR3 comprises 12 residues.

This clone was recorded at least ten times. The chain's CDR3 is CASSLARTLNTEAFF. Incomplete CDR3 DNA: TGTGCCAGCAGCTTAGCCCGGACACTGAACACTGAA. This chain links TRBV7-8 with TRBJ1-1, with D possibly TRBD1 on 5 matching bases. The CDR3 is cut off 3 residues early in the read; its end comes from the germline J gene. Trimming removed 0 bases at V and 0 bases at J, with 8 bases between. The CDR3 totals 15 residues. The germline V gene encodes CDR1 SGHVS and CDR2 FQNEAQ.

This clone occurred many times. The read comes to an end 3 residues before the CDR3 does, leaving the germline J gene to fill in the end. This rearrangement joins TRBV10-3 to TRBJ1-2; D gene ambiguous. The CDR3 contains 14 residues. V lost 0 bases, J lost 5 bases, and 10 bases lay in between. Germline CDR1 is ENHRY and CDR2 is SYGVKD. CDR3 sequence: CAISESLGSYGYTF. The covered CDR3 bases are TGTGCCATCAGTGAGTCTTTGGGCTCTTATGGC.

This clone was observed many times. The read terminates 3 residues ahead of where the CDR3 ends, so the germline J gene completes it. This chain uses TRBV2 with TRBJ2-7, with 7 bases that match TRBD1. The ends lost 6 bases at V and 4 bases at J; junction bases unmatched: 6. Germline-derived CDR1 and CDR2 are SNHLY and FYNNEI. The CDR3 spans 13 residues. CDR3 protein: CASRLTGRYEQYF. The CDR3 bases that were read are TGTGCCAGCAGACTGACAGGGCGGTACGAG.

As for this clone: One base away lies a much larger clone, so this may be a sequencing read error. The read stops 3 residues short of the end of the CDR3; the missing end is completed from the germline J gene. The same CDR3 can be traced to other DNA sequences in this sample. V is TRBV19 and J is TRBJ1-6; 7 positions match TRBD1. There are 16 residues in the CDR3. Germline V lookup: CDR1 LNHDA, CDR2 SQIVND (reference sequence). The CDR3 DNA, read in part, is TGTGCCAGTAGAAGGGACAGAGAAACCTATAATTCGCCC. This translates into CASRRDRETYNSP. The CDR3 in full is CASRRDRETYNSPLHF.

The table lists this clone with a few counts. The CDR3 end lies 3 residues beyond the end of the read and is filled in from the germline J gene. This chain joins TRBV2 and TRBJ2-7, with 10 bases that match TRBD1. The CDR3 runs to 14 residues. The germline gives CDR1 SNHLY, CDR2 FYNNEI. Unmatched junction bases numbered 7, after V lost 6 bases and J lost 5 bases. This CDR3 is CASSIDRGRDEQYF. The CDR3 DNA, read in part, is TGTGCCAGCAGCATAGACAGGGGGCGAGACGAG.

There are many counts of this clone. The chain's CDR3 is CASSPFDRPNEKLFF. The sequenced CDR3 bases are TGTGCCAGCAGCCCATTCGACAGGCCGAATGAAAAA. The chain is built from TRBV5-6 and TRBJ1-4; perhaps TRBD1 as D (6 bases). The CDR3 extends 3 residues past the end of the read, so its final part is completed from the germline J gene. V was cut by 4 bases and J by 5 bases, with 15 bases left in between. The CDR3 covers 15 residues. Germline V gene lookup returns CDR1 SGHDT and CDR2 YYEEEE.

There are many counts of this clone. The read ends 3 residues early relative to the CDR3; the germline J gene fills the gap. This rearrangement joins TRBV5-1 to TRBJ2-1, with TRBD2 matching over 11 bases. The CDR3 consists of 17 residues. Germline lookup yields CDR1 SGHRS and CDR2 YFSETQ. With 1 base clipped from V and 8 bases from J, the junction kept 11 bases outside the gene matches. This chain's CDR3 is CASSLSPSGGPSDEQFF. Incomplete CDR3 DNA: TGCGCCAGCAGCTTGAGTCCTAGCGGGGGGCCCTCGGATGAG.

To note about this clone: The read terminates 3 residues ahead of where the CDR3 ends, so the germline J gene completes it. V and J are TRBV7-9 and TRBJ1-2; the D gene is possibly TRBD1 (5 bases). The CDR3 spans 14 residues. CDR1 is SEHNR and CDR2 is FQNEAQ in the germline V gene (reference sequence). Trimming took 4 bases from V and 5 from J, leaving 14 bases between them. This CDR3 is CASSYPGLPYGYTF. The part of the CDR3 DNA that was read is TGTGCCAGCAGCTACCCGGGACTTCCTTATGGC. Supplemented by reference TRBV7-9 and TRBJ1-2, the full variable domain reads DTGVSQNPRHKITKRGQNVTFRCDPISEHNRLYWYRQTLGQGPEFLTYFQNEAQLEKSRLLSDRFSAERPKGSFSTLEIQRTEQGDSAMYLCASSYPGLPYGYTFGSGTRLTVV.

This clone was recorded at least ten times. The DNA ends 3 residues before the CDR3 does, and the rest of the CDR3 is filled in from the germline J gene. The chain joins TRBV5-1 to TRBJ2-3, with a possible D match to TRBD1 (5 bases). V lost 3 bases, J lost 2 bases, and 13 bases lay in between. Germline V lookup: CDR1 SGHRS, CDR2 YFSETQ. The CDR3 length is 15 residues. The sequenced part of the CDR3 DNA is TGCGCCAGCAGCTCTTCCAGGGCAAACACAGATACG. Protein: CASSSSRANTDT. The complete CDR3 reads CASSSSRANTDTQYF.

This clone was recorded at least ten times. Read data end 3 residues before the CDR3 end; the end is taken from the germline J gene. V gene TRBV19 combines with J gene TRBJ1-2; D perhaps matches TRBD1 (5 bases). The CDR3 contains 13 residues. CDR1 and CDR2 from the germline V gene are LNHDA and SQIVND (reference sequence). The chain's CDR3 is CASSIGQGDGYTF. The sequenced CDR3 bases are TGTGCCAGTAGTATCGGCCAGGGTGACGGC.

This clone was observed many times. The DNA read from the CDR3 is TGTGCCAGCAGCCCAGGGACAGGGTTTGGCCTC. This sequence encodes CASSPGTGFGL. The entire CDR3 protein is CASSPGTGFGLAFF. The chain links TRBV9 to TRBJ1-1, with 9 bases that match TRBD1. The read finishes 3 residues shy of the CDR3 end, and the germline J gene is used to complete it. This CDR3 region has 14 residues. Germline assignment: CDR1 SGDLS and CDR2 YYNGEE.

This clone was picked up many times. Read coverage stops 3 residues before the CDR3 terminus; the germline J gene supplies the remainder. This chain connects TRBV5-6 to TRBJ1-2; TRBD1 matches at 8 bases. Germline V gives CDR1 SGHDT, CDR2 YYEEEE. The CDR3 is 15 residues long. This chain's CDR3 is CASSFPVATGEGYTF. The part of the CDR3 DNA that was read is TGTGCCAGCAGCTTTCCCGTGGCGACAGGGGAAGGC.

Ten or more counts support this clone. The read halts 3 residues ahead of the CDR3 end, with the missing end drawn from the germline J gene. V usage is TRBV5-6 and J usage is TRBJ2-7; maybe TRBD2 (5 bases). The ends were cut back, 2 bases at V and 1 base at J, with 10 bases in the middle. The CDR3 covers 14 residues. The germline V gene has CDR1 SGHDT and CDR2 YYEEEE. The CDR3 is CASSFSGNSYEQYF. The sequenced part of the CDR3 DNA is TGTGCCAGCAGCTTCTCGGGGAATTCCTACGAG.

This clone was recorded at least ten times. The CDR3 end falls 3 residues outside the read, so it is completed with the germline J gene. The chain combines TRBV18 with TRBJ2-7, with D tentatively TRBD1 (6 bases). The CDR3 has 15 amino acids. The V gene's germline CDR1 is KGHSH and CDR2 LQKENI. Trimming took off 4 bases at V and 3 bases at J, with 16 bases between the two ends. This CDR3 is CASSLTNDRYYEQYF. The sequenced part of the CDR3 DNA is TGTGCCAGCTCACTCACTAATGACAGGTACTACGAG.

This clone was observed many times. The read comes to an end 3 residues before the CDR3 does, leaving the germline J gene to fill in the end. This chain joins TRBV19 and TRBJ2-5; 8 bases line up with TRBD2. This CDR3 is built from 15 residues. With V trimmed by 4 bases and J by 4 bases, 8 bases remained unmatched. Germline values: CDR1 LNHDA, CDR2 SQIVND (reference sequence). The CDR3 spells CASSTDPGLVETQYF. CDR3 DNA, as far as it was read: TGTGCCAGTAGTACCGACCCGGGACTAGTAGAGACC.

The table lists this clone with many counts. The read comes to an end 3 residues before the CDR3 does, leaving the germline J gene to fill in the end. The chain employs TRBV7-9 and TRBJ1-2; TRBD1 matches at 8 bases. Germline CDR1 SEHNR, CDR2 FQNEAQ (reference sequence). The V segment lost 3 bases and the J segment 2 bases; nucleotides outside the gene matches: 2. The CDR3 consists of 14 residues. The CDR3 DNA, read in part, is TGTGCCAGCAGCTTGGACAGGGCCAACTATGGC. Protein: CASSLDRANYG. The CDR3 in full is CASSLDRANYGYTF.